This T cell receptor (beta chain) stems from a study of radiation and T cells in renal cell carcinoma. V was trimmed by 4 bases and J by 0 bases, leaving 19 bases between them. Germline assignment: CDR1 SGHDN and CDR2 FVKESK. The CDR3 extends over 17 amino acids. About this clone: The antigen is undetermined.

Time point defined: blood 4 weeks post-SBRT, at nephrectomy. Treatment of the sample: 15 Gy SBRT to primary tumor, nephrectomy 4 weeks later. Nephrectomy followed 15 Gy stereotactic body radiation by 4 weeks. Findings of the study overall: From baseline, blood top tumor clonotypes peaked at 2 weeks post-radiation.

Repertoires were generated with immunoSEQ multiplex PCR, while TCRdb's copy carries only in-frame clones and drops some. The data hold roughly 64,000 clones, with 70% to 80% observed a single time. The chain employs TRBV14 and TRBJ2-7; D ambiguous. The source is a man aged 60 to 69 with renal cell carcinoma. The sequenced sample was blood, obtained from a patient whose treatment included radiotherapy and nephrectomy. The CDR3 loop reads CASSRSPLGISSYEQYF. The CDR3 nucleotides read TGTGCCAGCAGCCGGTCCCCCTTAGGAATCAGCTCCTACGAGCAGTACTTC.